This T cell receptor beta chain was observed in a study of CD8 T cells in Susac syndrome. The authors reverse transcribed about 0.5 to 1 ug RNA with random hexamers. Via MiXCR, TCRdb re-called the immunoSEQ multiplex PCR reads, giving one row per CDR3 protein. This sample has 200,000 to 250,000 distinct CDR3 sequences, with about 93% found just once. V was cut by 6 bases and J by 6 bases, with 9 bases left in between. CDR3 size: 12 residues. TCR beta was sequenced from blood CD8+ and CD4+ T cells. Negative isolation was applied to CD8+ and CD4+ T cells, and FACS enrichment was applied to TEMRA cells. This receptor was identified in a human donor with multiple sclerosis. Sequenced input: CD8+ T cells from PBMCs. V gene TRBV12-3 or TRBV12-4 combines with J gene TRBJ1-5; the D is unclear. The CDR3 loop reads CASSQTGQPQHF. In DNA, the CDR3 is TGTGCCAGCAGCCAGACCGGTCAGCCCCAGCATTTT.